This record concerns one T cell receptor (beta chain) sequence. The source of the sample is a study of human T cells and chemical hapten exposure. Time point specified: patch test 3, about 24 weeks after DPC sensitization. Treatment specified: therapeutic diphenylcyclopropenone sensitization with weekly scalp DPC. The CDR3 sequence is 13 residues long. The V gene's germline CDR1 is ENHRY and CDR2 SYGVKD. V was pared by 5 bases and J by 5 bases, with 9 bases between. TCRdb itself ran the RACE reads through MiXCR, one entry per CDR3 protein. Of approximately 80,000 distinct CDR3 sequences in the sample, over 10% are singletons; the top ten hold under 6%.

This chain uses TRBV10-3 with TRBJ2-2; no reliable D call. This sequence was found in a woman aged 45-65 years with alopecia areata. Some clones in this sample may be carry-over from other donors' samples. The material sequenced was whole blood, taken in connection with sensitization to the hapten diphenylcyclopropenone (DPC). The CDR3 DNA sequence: TGTGCCATCAGTCTTCCGAGTACCGGGGAGCTGTTTTTT. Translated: CAISLPSTGELFF.